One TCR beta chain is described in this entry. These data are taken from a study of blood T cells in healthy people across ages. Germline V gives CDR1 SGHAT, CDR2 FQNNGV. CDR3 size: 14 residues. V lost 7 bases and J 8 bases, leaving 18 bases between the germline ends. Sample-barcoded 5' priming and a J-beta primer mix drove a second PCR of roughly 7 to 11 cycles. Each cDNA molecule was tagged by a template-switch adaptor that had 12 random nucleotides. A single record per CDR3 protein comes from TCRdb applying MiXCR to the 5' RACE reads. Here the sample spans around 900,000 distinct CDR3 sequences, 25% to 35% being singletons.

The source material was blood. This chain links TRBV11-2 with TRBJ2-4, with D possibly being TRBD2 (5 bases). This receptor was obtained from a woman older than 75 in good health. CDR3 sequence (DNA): TGTGCCAGCACCCCCCTAGGAGGTTGGGACATTCAGTACTTC. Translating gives CASTPLGGWDIQYF.